A selection of T cell receptor beta chains follows, all from one sample in a study of blood T cell repertoires in COVID-19. Measured with immunoSEQ multiplex PCR; TCRdb has only the in-frame clones, and not every one. The sample lists fewer than 100,000 clones, about 85% seen once, with roughly 4.3% in the top ten. Sequences were obtained from peripheral blood. These receptors were obtained from a man aged 65 to 79 with acute or convalescent COVID-19. Each CDR3 is given with its conserved first and last residue. Each record gives: J gene, V gene, D gene, clone size, CDR3 protein, CDR3 DNA. A D gene is named only where the DNA matches it firmly. Only some rows state a clone size, as once, few, many or a class for expanded clones.

TRBJ2-1	TRBV6-5	TRBD2	-	CASILTSGGDDEQFF	TGTGCCAGCATCCTGACTAGCGGGGGGGACGATGAGCAGTTCTTC
TRBJ2-5	TRBV18	-	-	CASSPMAAIQETQYF	TGTGCCAGCTCACCAATGGCCGCAATCCAAGAGACCCAGTACTTC
TRBJ1-4	TRBV3-1/TRBV3-2	-	-	CASSQLAGNEKLFF	TGTGCCAGCAGCCAATTAGCCGGGAATGAAAAACTGTTTTTT
TRBJ1-1	TRBV7-3	-	-	CASSSQGPGTEAFF	TGTGCCAGCAGCTCACAGGGCCCGGGCACTGAAGCTTTCTTT
TRBJ1-1	TRBV10-3	-	-	CAISGSALDTEAFF	TGTGCCATCAGTGGTTCAGCGTTGGACACTGAAGCTTTCTTT
TRBJ1-5	TRBV19	-	-	CASRPSGVAQPQHF	TGTGCCAGTCGACCTTCCGGGGTGGCTCAGCCCCAGCATTTT
TRBJ1-1	TRBV7-9	-	-	CASSLLGQGNTEAFF	TGTGCCAGCAGCTTACTGGGGCAGGGGAACACTGAAGCTTTCTTT
TRBJ2-7	TRBV29-1	TRBD2	-	CSVAGGSSYEQYF	TGCAGCGTTGCGGGGGGTAGCTCCTACGAGCAGTACTTC
TRBJ2-3	TRBV4-2	TRBD2	-	CASRPGGTTTDTQYF	TGTGCCAGCAGGCCGGGGGGGACTACCACAGATACGCAGTATTTT
TRBJ2-2	TRBV3-1/TRBV3-2	-	-	CASSLGLTGELFF	TGTGCCAGCAGTCTTGGACTTACCGGGGAGCTGTTTTTT
TRBJ1-4	TRBV5-1	-	-	CASSLSSRANEKLFF	TGCGCCAGCAGCCTGTCGTCCAGAGCGAATGAAAAACTGTTTTTT
TRBJ2-7	TRBV20-1	-	-	CSASSGGFGYEQYF	TGCAGTGCTAGTAGCGGTGGTTTTGGCTACGAGCAGTACTTC
TRBJ1-1	TRBV19	-	once	CASSITSENTEAFF	TGTGCCAGTAGTATAACATCCGAGAACACTGAAGCTTTCTTT
TRBJ2-5	TRBV28	TRBD1	-	CASSLFGQGREETQYF	TGTGCCAGCAGTTTATTTGGACAGGGGAGGGAAGAGACCCAGTACTTC
TRBJ1-1	TRBV27	-	-	CASRQGGETEAFF	TGTGCCAGCAGACAGGGTGGAGAAACTGAAGCTTTCTTT
TRBJ1-3	TRBV5-6	TRBD1	-	CASSLGPDRGYTIYF	TGTGCCAGCAGCTTAGGCCCTGACAGGGGGTACACCATATATTTT
TRBJ1-6	TRBV25-1	TRBD1	-	CASSELDRVNSPLHF	TGTGCCAGCAGTGAATTGGACAGGGTTAATTCACCCCTCCACTTT
TRBJ1-1	TRBV5-6	TRBD1	-	CASSIDRAGDTEAFF	TGTGCCAGCAGCATAGACAGGGCTGGTGACACTGAAGCTTTCTTT
TRBJ1-6	TRBV28	-	-	CASSSTGTNNSPLHF	TGTGCCAGCAGCTCGACCGGGACAAATAATTCACCCCTCCACTTT
TRBJ2-3	TRBV28	TRBD1	-	CASTLLGTGPPDTQYF	TGTGCCAGCACCCTTCTTGGGACAGGGCCGCCAGATACGCAGTATTTT
TRBJ1-3	TRBV9	TRBD1	-	CASSVSGQGANTIYF	TGTGCCAGCAGCGTCTCAGGACAGGGGGCGAACACCATATATTTT
TRBJ2-3	TRBV5-1	-	-	CASSLLDGRDTQYF	TGCGCCAGCAGCTTACTAGATGGACGGGATACGCAGTATTTT
TRBJ2-1	TRBV30	TRBD1	-	CAWSEDRGNEQFF	TGTGCCTGGAGTGAGGACAGGGGCAATGAGCAGTTCTTC
TRBJ1-6	TRBV28	-	-	CASSSGGQNSPLHF	TGTGCCAGCAGTTCCGGCGGACAGAATTCACCCCTCCACTTT